This paragraph covers one T cell receptor beta chain sequence. Its antigen is currently unknown. These data originate in a study of resident and recirculating memory T cells in vitiligo. Study in general: Shave-biopsy epidermis from lesional and nonlesional skin was sequenced alongside PBMCs. No cells were sorted; samples were homogenized just before genomic DNA extraction.

Study results and caveats: TCR sequences were not conserved across biopsy sites or patients.

Stability required unchanged lesions during the previous 6 months. Trimming shortened V by 1 base and J by 1 base, and 12 bases separated the two germline ends. From germline, CDR1 is LGHNA and CDR2 YNFKEQ. The CDR3 is 16 amino acids. Only in-frame clones appear in the TCRdb table, and some are missing; sequencing was by immunoSEQ multiplex PCR. The sample carries tens of thousands of clones, 91% recorded once. The origin of this receptor is a male donor with vitiligo. The V and J genes are TRBV4-2 and TRBJ2-3, with D possibly TRBD2 on 6 matching bases. Sequencing was done on a sample of blood. The CDR3 coding sequence is TGTGCCAGCAGCCAAGTAGTTCCGGGGGGCACAGATACGCAGTATTTT. Translating it yields CASSQVVPGGTDTQYF.